This TCR beta chain was sequenced during a study of T cells in Graves' hyperthyroidism and ophthalmopathy (dated by TCRdb to the late 2010s). In the study overall: Peripheral blood was sampled at the time of initial diagnosis, prior to any treatment. To identify TCR V-J signatures that set the groups apart, the researchers used a discovery cohort of 95 to 100 patients, made up of under 50 with Graves' ophthalmopathy and 57 with stable Graves' hyperthyroidism. TCR Vbeta CDR3 sequencing of around 130 peripheral blood samples (approximately 44 ophthalmopathy, some 75 hyperthyroidism and around 17 progressor patients) is reported in the paper. In addition, the study compared T-cell repertoires in thyroid tissue and in blood from several Graves' hyperthyroidism patients. Prospective prediction of ophthalmopathy was tested in an independent validation cohort of about 19 hyperthyroidism patients and some 17 patients who later progressed to ophthalmopathy. The 85 to 100 discovery patients were divided at random into training and test sets in a 7:3 ratio. After sampling, hyperthyroidism patients received methimazole starting at 30 mg daily, and ophthalmopathy patients received high-dose intravenous methylprednisolone.

Moderately to severely active disease, a Clinical Activity Score of at least 3, a NOSPECS grade of at least 4, and a duration under 3 months were present in ophthalmopathy patients. The study excluded patients with uncontrolled infections, other autoimmune diseases, pregnancy or lactation. Diagnoses were based on clinical symptoms, serum thyroxine and TRAb, thyroid ultrasound and orbital computed tomography. PBMCs were separated from 10 ml of fresh peripheral blood using Ficoll-Paque density gradient centrifugation. Total RNA was extracted with Trizol reagent, and quality was checked on an Agilent 2100 Bioanalyzer. Including cysteine and phenylalanine, the CDR3 has 12 amino acids. The kept DNA is CDR3 alone, 36 bases in frame from the first base. The germline ends are 4 bases apart after V is trimmed by 1 base and J by 5 bases. For CDR1 and CDR2, the germline V gene lists SGHRS and YFSETQ. This clonotype has more than one count but fewer than ten. Its antigen is still unknown. The input lacks base qualities; no much larger clone sits a single base away.

Amplification of TCR beta CDR3 regions was carried out from RNA transcripts. The TCR CDR3 was subjected to a first round of RT-PCR using the HTBI primer set and the Qiagen OneStep RT-PCR kit. Libraries were constructed in a second round of multiplex PCR, after which size selection and purification were performed. Paired-end sequencing of the libraries was performed with 100 bp reads on an Illumina HiSeq2000. Per the authors' processing: SOAPnuke was used to process the raw data, throwing out any read that contained adapters or uncalled bases, had a mean Phred below 15, or lacked an exact constant-primer or identifier match. COPE v1.2.5 was used to merge high-quality paired reads, and clonotypes were defined as unique nucleotide sequences. Clonotypes were aligned to IMGT TRBV, TRBD and TRBJ reference segments using MiTCR v1.1. The analysis included only V-J combinations with a frequency above 0.0001, which together covered more than 99% of the repertoires. A TCS score was defined as the ratio of F50 (clonal expansion) to E x V (chaos), with BLOSUM62-based TCRdist applied between CDR3 peptides within each V-J. Welch's t-statistics and random forest reduced around 550 V-J features to roughly 13, which were used in a naive Bayes classifier (R e1071). The raw public data were reprocessed by TCRdb itself: fastp quality trimming at Q25, MiXCR clonotype calling, in-frame beta chains only. Under each unique CDR3 protein, matching rows form one entry showing the most common genes and DNA. The V and J calls reflect TCRdb's pipeline rather than the authors' work. This sample is represented by some 270,000 distinct CDR3 sequences; roughly a quarter of them were singletons. The top ten hold 35% to 40% of the sample.

General study outcomes and caveats: In validation, the model predicted progression to ophthalmopathy a median of around six months before onset, with about 67% sensitivity and around 76% specificity. No statistical method was used to set the sample size in advance, and investigators knew the group allocation. In cross-validation, a model built on a 13 V-J signature told ophthalmopathy apart from stable hyperthyroidism with just under 90% sensitivity and roughly 81% specificity, and in testing the same model reached 80%/75%. Blood samples also contained most of the expanded thyroid clonotypes (frequency above 0.001), which suggests that blood repertoires may reflect thyroid immune responses.

The sequence is built from TRBV5-1 and TRBJ1-5; no D segment can be confidently identified. The sequenced sample was blood. The TCR was taken from a woman aged 40 to 50 with Graves' ophthalmopathy. The base sequence is TGCGCCAGCAGCTTGAGGTATCAGCCCCAGCATTTT. Translated, this is CASSLRYQPQHF.